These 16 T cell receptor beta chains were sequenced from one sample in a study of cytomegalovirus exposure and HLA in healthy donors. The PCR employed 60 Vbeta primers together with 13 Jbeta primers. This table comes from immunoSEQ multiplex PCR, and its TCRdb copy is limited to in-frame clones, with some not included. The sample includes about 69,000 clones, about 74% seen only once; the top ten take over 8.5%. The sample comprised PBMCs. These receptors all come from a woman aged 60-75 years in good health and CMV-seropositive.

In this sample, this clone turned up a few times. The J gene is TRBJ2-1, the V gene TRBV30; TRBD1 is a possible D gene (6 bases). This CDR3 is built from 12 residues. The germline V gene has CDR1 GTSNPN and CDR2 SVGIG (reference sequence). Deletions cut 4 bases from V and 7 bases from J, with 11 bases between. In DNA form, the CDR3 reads TGTGCCTGGATGGGGACACGTAATGAGCAGTTCTTC. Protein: CAWMGTRNEQFF.

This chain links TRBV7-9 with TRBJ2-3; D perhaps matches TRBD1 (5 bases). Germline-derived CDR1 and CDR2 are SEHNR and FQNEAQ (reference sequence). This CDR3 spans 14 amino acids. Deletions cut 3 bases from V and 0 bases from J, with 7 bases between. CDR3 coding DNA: TGTGCCAGCAGCTTGCAGGGCAGCACAGATACGCAGTATTTT. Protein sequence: CASSLQGSTDTQYF. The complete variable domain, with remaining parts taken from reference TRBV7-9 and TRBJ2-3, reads DTGVSQNPRHKITKRGQNVTFRCDPISEHNRLYWYRQTLGQGPEFLTYFQNEAQLEKSRLLSDRFSAERPKGSFSTLEIQRTEQGDSAMYLCASSLQGSTDTQYFGPGTRLTVL.

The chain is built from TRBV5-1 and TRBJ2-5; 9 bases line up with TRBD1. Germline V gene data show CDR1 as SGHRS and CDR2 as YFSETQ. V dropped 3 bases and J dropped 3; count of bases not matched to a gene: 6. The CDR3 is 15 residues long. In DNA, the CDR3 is TGCGCCAGCAGCTCCTCCGGGACAGGGAAAGAGACCCAGTACTTC. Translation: CASSSSGTGKETQYF.

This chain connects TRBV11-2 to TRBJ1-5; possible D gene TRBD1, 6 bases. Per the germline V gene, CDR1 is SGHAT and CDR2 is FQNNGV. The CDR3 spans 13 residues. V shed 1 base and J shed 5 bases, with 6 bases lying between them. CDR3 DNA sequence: TGTGCCAGCAGCTTAGGGGGGCATCAGCCCCAGCATTTT. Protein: CASSLGGHQPQHF.

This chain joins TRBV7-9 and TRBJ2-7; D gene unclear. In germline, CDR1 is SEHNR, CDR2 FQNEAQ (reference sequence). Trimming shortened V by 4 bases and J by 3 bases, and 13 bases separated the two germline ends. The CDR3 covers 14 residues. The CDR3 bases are TGTGCCAGCAGCTCTCCGACTGCTCTCTACGAGCAGTACTTC. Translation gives CASSSPTALYEQYF.

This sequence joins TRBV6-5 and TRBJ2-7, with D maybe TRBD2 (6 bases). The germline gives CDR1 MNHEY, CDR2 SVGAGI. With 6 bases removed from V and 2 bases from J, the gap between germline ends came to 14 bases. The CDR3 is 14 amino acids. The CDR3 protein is CASSPRGTAYEQYF. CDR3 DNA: TGTGCCAGCAGCCCACGGGGGACGGCCTACGAGCAGTACTTC.

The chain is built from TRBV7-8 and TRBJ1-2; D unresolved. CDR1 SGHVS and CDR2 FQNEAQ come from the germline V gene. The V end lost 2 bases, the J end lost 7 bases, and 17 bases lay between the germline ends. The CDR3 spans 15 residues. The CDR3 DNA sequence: TGTGCCAGCAGCTTAATGGCATCCTCAGGAGGTGGCTACACCTTC. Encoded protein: CASSLMASSGGGYTF.

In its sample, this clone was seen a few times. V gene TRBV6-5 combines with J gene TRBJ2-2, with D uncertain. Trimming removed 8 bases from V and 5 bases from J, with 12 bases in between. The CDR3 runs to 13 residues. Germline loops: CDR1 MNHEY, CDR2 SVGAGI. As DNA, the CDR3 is TGTGCCAGCGAGAGTAGGAGTACCGGGGAGCTGTTTTTT. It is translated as CASESRSTGELFF.

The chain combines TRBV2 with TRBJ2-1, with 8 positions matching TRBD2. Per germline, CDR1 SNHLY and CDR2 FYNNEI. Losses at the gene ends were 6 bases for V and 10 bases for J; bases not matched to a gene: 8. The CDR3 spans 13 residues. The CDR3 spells CASRRTSSWEQFF. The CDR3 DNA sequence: TGTGCCAGCAGACGGACTAGCTCGTGGGAGCAGTTCTTC.

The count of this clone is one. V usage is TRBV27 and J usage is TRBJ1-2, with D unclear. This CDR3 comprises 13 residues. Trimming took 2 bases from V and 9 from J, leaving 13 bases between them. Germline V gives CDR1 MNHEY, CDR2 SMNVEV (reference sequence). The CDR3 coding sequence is TGTGCCAGCAGTTTAAGAGGCTCTCAGCGCTACACCTTC. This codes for CASSLRGSQRYTF.

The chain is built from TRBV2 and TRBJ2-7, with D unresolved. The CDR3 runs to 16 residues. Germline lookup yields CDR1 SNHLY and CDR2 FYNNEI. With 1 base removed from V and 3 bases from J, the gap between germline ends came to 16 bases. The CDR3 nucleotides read TGTGCCAGCAGTGAAGGACGTGCAGCCCGACTCTACGAGCAGTACTTC. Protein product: CASSEGRAARLYEQYF.

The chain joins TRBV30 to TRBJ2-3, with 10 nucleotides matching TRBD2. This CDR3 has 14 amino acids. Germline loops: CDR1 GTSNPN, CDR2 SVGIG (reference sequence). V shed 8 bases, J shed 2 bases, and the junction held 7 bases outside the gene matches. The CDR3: CAGRSGGATDTQYF. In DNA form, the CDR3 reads TGTGCCGGCCGAAGCGGGGGGGCCACAGATACGCAGTATTTT.

CDR3 DNA sequence: TGTGCCAGCAGTTACTCGGGACAGTCCTACGAGCAGTACTTC. It yields the protein CASSYSGQSYEQYF. The chain combines TRBV6-5 with TRBJ2-7, with 7 positions matching TRBD1. The V segment lost 0 bases and the J segment 1 base; nucleotides outside the gene matches: 0. The CDR3 has 14 amino acids. CDR1 MNHEY and CDR2 SVGAGI come from the germline V gene.

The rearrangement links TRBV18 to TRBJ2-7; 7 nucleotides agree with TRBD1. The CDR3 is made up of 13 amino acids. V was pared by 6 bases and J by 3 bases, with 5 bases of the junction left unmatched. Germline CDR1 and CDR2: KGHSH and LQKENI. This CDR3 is CASSLRDSYEQYF. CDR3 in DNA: TGTGCCAGCTCCCTCCGGGACAGCTACGAGCAGTACTTC.

CDR3 DNA: TGTGCCAGCAGTATTAATACCGGGACAGCGTGGCCGCAGTACTTC. Translating it yields CASSINTGTAWPQYF. This rearrangement joins TRBV27 to TRBJ2-7, with TRBD1 matching over 7 bases. Per the germline V gene, CDR1 is MNHEY and CDR2 is SMNVEV (reference sequence). V lost 5 bases to trimming and J lost 9 bases; unmatched junction nucleotides: 16. The CDR3 extends over 15 amino acids.

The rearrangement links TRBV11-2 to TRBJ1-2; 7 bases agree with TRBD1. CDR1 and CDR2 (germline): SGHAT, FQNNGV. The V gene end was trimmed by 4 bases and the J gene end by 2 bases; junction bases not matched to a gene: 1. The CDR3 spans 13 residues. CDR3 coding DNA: TGTGCCAGCAGCTCGGGACAGAACTATGGCTACACCTTC. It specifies CASSSGQNYGYTF. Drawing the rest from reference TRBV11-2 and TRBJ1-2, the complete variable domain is EAGVAQSPRYKIIEKRQSVAFWCNPISGHATLYWYQQILGQGPKLLIQFQNNGVVDDSQLPKDRFSAERLKGVDSTLKIQPAKLEDSAVYLCASSSGQNYGYTFGSGTRLTVV.